This entry lists 21 T cell receptor beta chains sequenced from one sample in a study of blood T cell repertoires in COVID-19. The repertoire was sequenced with immunoSEQ multiplex PCR; TCRdb's copy has only in-frame clones and lacks some. The sample includes 210,000 or so clones, 86% seen only once; the top ten take less than 4.5%. Sequencing was carried out using peripheral blood. These TCRs come from a man between 45 and 60 years old with acute or convalescent COVID-19.

CDR3 coding DNA: TGTGCCAGCAGCTTACAAACTACAGGGGCGGGAAAACTGTTTTTT. This gives the protein CASSLQTTGAGKLFF. The chain uses TRBV7-9 and TRBJ1-4; TRBD1 aligns across 7 bases. V shed 2 bases and J 10 bases; nucleotides not matched to a gene: 10. Germline V gene data show CDR1 as SEHNR and CDR2 as FQNEAQ (reference sequence). This CDR3 region has 15 residues.

V is TRBV19 and J is TRBJ2-3; D possibly corresponds to TRBD1 (6 bases). Looked up from germline, CDR1 is LNHDA and CDR2 is SQIVND (reference sequence). The CDR3 runs to 15 residues. Trimming pared 3 bases from V and 5 bases from J, leaving 15 bases between. The CDR3 DNA is TGTGCCAGTAGTATGGGTACAGGGTCCATAGATACGCAGTATTTT. Translation: CASSMGTGSIDTQYF.

This chain connects TRBV10-3 to TRBJ2-1, with 13 nucleotides matching TRBD2. V lost 5 bases to trimming and J lost 5 bases; unmatched junction nucleotides: 3. Germline-derived CDR1 and CDR2 are ENHRY and SYGVKD. This CDR3 is 15 amino acids long. The CDR3 spells CAISQLAGGHNEQFF. The CDR3 region has the DNA TGTGCCATCAGTCAACTAGCGGGGGGGCACAATGAGCAGTTCTTC.

The CDR3 spells CASSPSRTDTQYF. The CDR3 DNA is TGTGCCAGCAGTCCGTCGAGAACAGATACGCAGTATTTT. V and J are TRBV12-3 or TRBV12-4 and TRBJ2-3; D call uncertain. The V and J ends lost 5 bases and 3 bases respectively, with 9 bases between them. The CDR3 runs to 13 residues.

V usage is TRBV5-5 and J usage is TRBJ1-2; TRBD1 matches 9 bases. Trimming removed 4 bases from V and 13 bases from J; junction bases left unmatched: 8. Per germline, CDR1 SGHKS and CDR2 YYEKEE (reference sequence). CDR3 length: 12 residues. The chain's CDR3 is CASSPGQGSGTF. The CDR3 region has the DNA TGTGCCAGCAGCCCGGGACAGGGATCTGGCACCTTC.

The table lists this clone with a count of one. The rearrangement links TRBV7-8 to TRBJ1-1, with 9 bases that match TRBD1. CDR1 and CDR2 from the germline V gene are SGHVS and FQNEAQ. This CDR3 contains 14 residues. V dropped 3 bases and J dropped 5; count of bases not matched to a gene: 4. The CDR3 DNA is TGTGCCAGCAGCTTGGGACAGGGTTGGACTGAAGCTTTCTTT. It encodes CASSLGQGWTEAFF.

V is TRBV7-9 and J is TRBJ2-3, with 9 bases matching TRBD1. Germline V gives CDR1 SEHNR, CDR2 FQNEAQ (reference sequence). This CDR3 region has 16 residues. The trim removed 5 bases at V and 4 bases at J, leaving 10 bases unmatched. Here the CDR3 reads CASSTRGQGRPDTQYF. DNA for the CDR3: TGTGCCAGCAGCACTCGGGGACAGGGTCGGCCAGATACGCAGTATTTT.

This sequence joins TRBV3-1 (or the pseudogene TRBV3-2) and TRBJ1-6; 10 positions match TRBD1. V gave up 4 bases and J gave up 4 bases; unmatched junction bases: 7. This CDR3 region has 17 residues. Germline-derived CDR1 and CDR2 are LGHDT and YNNKEL (reference sequence). The CDR3 DNA is TGTGCCAGCAGCCGAGGACAGGGGGAAATTTATAATTCACCCCTCCACTTT. Encoded protein: CASSRGQGEIYNSPLHF.

The J gene is TRBJ2-1, the V gene TRBV2; 7 bases match TRBD1. With 6 bases clipped from V and 1 base from J, the junction kept 3 bases outside the gene matches. Germline V CDR1 and CDR2: SNHLY, FYNNEI. The CDR3 length is 14 residues. CDR3 loop: CASRGDRSYNEQFF. The DNA for the CDR3 is TGTGCCAGCAGGGGGGACAGATCCTACAATGAGCAGTTCTTC.

The CDR3 region has the DNA TGTGCCAGCAGCTCGGACAGGGGCGCCCTCAATCAGCCCCAGCATTTT. Amino acids: CASSSDRGALNQPQHF. The rearrangement links TRBV7-9 to TRBJ1-5; TRBD1 agrees at 9 bases. The CDR3 spans 16 residues. The V and J ends lost 4 bases and 3 bases, in that order; junction bases with no gene match: 7. Germline CDR1 SEHNR, CDR2 FQNEAQ (reference sequence).

V is TRBV10-2 and J is TRBJ1-5; the D gene is possibly TRBD1 (5 bases). V was clipped by 6 bases and J by 0 bases, with 12 bases between them. The CDR3 sequence is 15 residues long. CDR1 WSHSY and CDR2 SAAADI come from the germline V gene. The CDR3 loop is CASRGQPDSNQPQHF. The CDR3 nucleotides are TGCGCCAGCAGGGGGCAGCCCGATAGCAATCAGCCCCAGCATTTT.

The chain joins TRBV6-5 to TRBJ1-5; tentative D call: TRBD1 (5 bases). With 4 bases removed from V and 9 bases from J, the gap between germline ends came to 19 bases. CDR1 and CDR2 from the germline V gene are MNHEY and SVGAGI. The CDR3 contains 15 residues. The DNA of the CDR3 is TGTGCCAGCAGTTGGGGTGGGGCCCAGCAAGGGCCCCAGCATTTT. Its protein is CASSWGGAQQGPQHF.

This chain connects TRBV4-1 to TRBJ1-1; 9 bases fit TRBD1. Germline CDR1 reads MGHRA; CDR2 reads YSYEKL. V dropped 0 bases and J dropped 1; count of bases not matched to a gene: 9. The CDR3 extends over 18 amino acids. The CDR3 here is CASSQEDRGWVRNTEAFF. The DNA of the CDR3 is TGCGCCAGCAGCCAAGAAGACAGGGGGTGGGTAAGGAACACTGAAGCTTTCTTT.

The chain joins TRBV18 to TRBJ2-5; 9 bases are a match to TRBD2. Germline CDR1 and CDR2: KGHSH and LQKENI. CDR3 size: 16 residues. The V and J ends lost 3 bases and 2 bases, in that order; junction bases with no gene match: 7. The CDR3 loop reads CASSPAVAGGQETQYF. The CDR3 nucleotides read TGTGCCAGCTCACCGGCCGTGGCGGGAGGGCAAGAGACCCAGTACTTC.

The J gene is TRBJ2-2, the V gene TRBV6-1, with 7 bases fitting TRBD1. The V segment lost 3 bases and the J segment 4 bases; nucleotides outside the gene matches: 5. CDR1 is MNHNS, CDR2 SASEGT, per germline. The CDR3 totals 15 residues. The CDR3 DNA is TGTGCCAGCAGTGACCACAGGGGTTCCACCGGGGAGCTGTTTTTT. Its translation: CASSDHRGSTGELFF.

The chain uses TRBV11-2 and TRBJ2-5, with 9 nucleotides matching TRBD1. The CDR3 totals 16 residues. V lost 7 bases and J lost 2; bases outside the gene matches: 11. Germline-derived CDR1 and CDR2 are SGHAT and FQNNGV. CDR3 DNA sequence: TGTGCCAGCAACCAATTACAGGGGGCAACGCAAGAGACCCAGTACTTC. The encoded protein is CASNQLQGATQETQYF.

The chain couples TRBV7-7 to TRBJ2-7, with 7 nucleotides matching TRBD2. Germline loops: CDR1 SSHAT, CDR2 FNYEAQ (reference sequence). V was pared by 4 bases and J by 1 base, with 4 bases of the junction left unmatched. This CDR3 is 14 amino acids long. The CDR3 here is CASSCRLASYEQYF. For the CDR3, the DNA is TGTGCCAGCAGCTGCCGACTAGCTTCCTACGAGCAGTACTTC.

The sample holds a few counts of this clone. V usage is TRBV19 and J usage is TRBJ1-5, with D perhaps matching TRBD1 (6 bases). Germline assignment: CDR1 LNHDA and CDR2 SQIVND (reference sequence). The V end was cut by 8 bases, the J end by 2 bases, with 13 bases between. CDR3 length: 14 amino acids. Written as DNA, the CDR3 is TGTGCCAGTGTAGCAGCAGGGGGCAATCAGCCCCAGCATTTT. Amino acid sequence: CASVAAGGNQPQHF. Variable domain in full (rest from reference TRBV19 and TRBJ1-5): DGGITQSPKYLFRKEGQNVTLSCEQNLNHDAMYWYRQDPGQGLRLIYYSQIVNDFQKGDIAEGYSVSREKKESFPLTVTSAQKNPTAFYLCASVAAGGNQPQHFGDGTRLSIL.

This chain joins TRBV7-2 and TRBJ1-4; 7 bases align to TRBD1. Germline V gene data show CDR1 as SGHTA and CDR2 as FQGNSA. This CDR3 region has 17 residues. J lost 3 bases, V lost 0 bases, and 7 bases had no gene match. CDR3 loop: CASSLATGVTSNEKLFF. CDR3 nucleotides: TGTGCCAGCAGCTTAGCTACAGGGGTAACATCTAATGAAAAACTGTTTTTT. Based on the CDR3 plus reference TRBV7-2 and TRBJ1-4, the full variable domain is GAGVSQSPSNKVTEKGKDVELRCDPISGHTALYWYRQSLGQGLEFLIYFQGNSAPDKSGLPSDRFSAERTGGSVSTLTIQRTQQEDSAVYLCASSLATGVTSNEKLFFGSGTQLSVL.

CDR3 DNA sequence: TGTGCCAGCAGCCAAGTGTTGGGGTCGATCAGGGCAGATACGCAGTATTTT. Its translation is CASSQVLGSIRADTQYF. V and J are TRBV14 and TRBJ2-3, with TRBD1 as a possible D gene (5 bases). Germline CDR1 SGHDN, CDR2 FVKESK. CDR3 length equals 17 residues. V gave up 1 base and J gave up 4 bases, with 18 bases separating them.

This CDR3 reads CASSFQGSQYF. The CDR3 DNA reads TGTGCCAGCAGTTTTCAGGGATCGCAGTATTTT. The chain recombines TRBV12-3 or TRBV12-4 with TRBJ2-3; perhaps TRBD1 as D (5 bases). The V and J ends lost 3 bases and 10 bases respectively, with 8 bases between them. This CDR3 comprises 11 residues.